The 3 T cell receptor beta chains below all came from one sample that was sequenced in a study of shared clonotypes between healthy human individuals. Some clones are missing from TCRdb's copy, which holds only in-frame ones; the method was immunoSEQ multiplex PCR. This table holds over a million clones, more than 75% found once. The sequenced sample was memory CD4+ T cells from PBMCs. Stated subset: CD45RA-negative fraction. Receptor source: a man between 18 and 29 years old in good health. Some clones in this sample may be carry-over from other donors' samples.

Of note for this clone: The sample holds other DNA sequences that translate to the same CDR3. The chain recombines TRBV14 with TRBJ1-4; D is ambiguous. V was pared by 4 bases and J by 0 bases, with 3 bases between. Germline V CDR1 and CDR2: SGHDN, FVKESK. The CDR3 is made up of 13 amino acids. The CDR3 sequence is CASSRATNEKLFF. The CDR3 nucleotides are TGTGCCAGCAGCCGTGCAACTAATGAAAAACTGTTTTTT.

This chain links TRBV2 with TRBJ1-1, with D perhaps TRBD1 (6 bases). The CDR3 totals 15 residues. The V gene's germline CDR1 is SNHLY and CDR2 FYNNEI. The ends were cut back, 0 bases at V and 2 bases at J, with 10 bases in the middle. The CDR3 DNA sequence: TGTGCCAGCAGTGAAGCGAAGGGGGTAAACACTGAAGCTTTCTTT. This codes for CASSEAKGVNTEAFF. Supplemented by reference TRBV2 and TRBJ1-1, the full variable domain reads EPEVTQTPSHQVTQMGQEVILRCVPISNHLYFYWYRQILGQKVEFLVSFYNNEISEKSEIFDDQFSVERPDGSNFTLKIRSTKLEDSAMYFCASSEAKGVNTEAFFGQGTRLTVV.

The chain links TRBV5-6 to TRBJ1-2; a weak D match, TRBD1 (6 bases). CDR3 length: 17 amino acids. Deletions cut 0 bases from V and 4 bases from J, with 19 bases between. CDR1 and CDR2 (germline): SGHDT, YYEEEE. The CDR3 bases are TGTGCCAGCAGCTTGGGCCCCCTTGGGGTCAGGGGCTATGGCTACACCTTC. Translation gives CASSLGPLGVRGYGYTF.